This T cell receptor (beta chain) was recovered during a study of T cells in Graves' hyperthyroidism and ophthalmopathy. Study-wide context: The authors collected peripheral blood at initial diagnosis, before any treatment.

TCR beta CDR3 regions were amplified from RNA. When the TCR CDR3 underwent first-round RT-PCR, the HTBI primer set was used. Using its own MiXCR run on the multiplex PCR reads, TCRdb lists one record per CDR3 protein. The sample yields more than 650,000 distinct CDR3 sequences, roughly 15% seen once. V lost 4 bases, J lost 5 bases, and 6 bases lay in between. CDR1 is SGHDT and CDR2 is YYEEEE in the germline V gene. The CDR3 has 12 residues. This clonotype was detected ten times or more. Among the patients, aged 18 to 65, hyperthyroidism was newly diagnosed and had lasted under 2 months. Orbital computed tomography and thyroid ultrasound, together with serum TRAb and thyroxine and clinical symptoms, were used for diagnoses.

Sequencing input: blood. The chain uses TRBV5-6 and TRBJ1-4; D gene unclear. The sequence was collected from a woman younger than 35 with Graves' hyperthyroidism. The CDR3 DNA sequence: TGTGCCAGCAGCGGGGTGAATGAAAAACTGTTTTTT. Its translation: CASSGVNEKLFF.